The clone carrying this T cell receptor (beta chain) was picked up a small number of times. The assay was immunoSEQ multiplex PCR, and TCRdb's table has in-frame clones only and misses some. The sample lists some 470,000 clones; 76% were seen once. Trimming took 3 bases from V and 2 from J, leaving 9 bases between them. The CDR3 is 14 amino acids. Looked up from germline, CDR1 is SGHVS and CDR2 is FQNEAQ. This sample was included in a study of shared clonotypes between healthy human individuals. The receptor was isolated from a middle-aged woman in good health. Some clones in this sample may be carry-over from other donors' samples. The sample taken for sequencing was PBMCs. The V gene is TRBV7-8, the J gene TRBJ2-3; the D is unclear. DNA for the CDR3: TGTGCCAGCAGCTTTAGTCACACCACAGATACGCAGTATTTT. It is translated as CASSFSHTTDTQYF.